One and the same sample provided the 23 T cell receptor beta chains below, sequenced in a study of shared clonotypes between healthy human individuals (TCRdb year 2020). The library came from the immunoSEQ multiplex PCR assay. TCRdb retrieved this table from immuneACCESS and kept in-frame rearrangements only. Not all clones are present; in checked studies, unresolved V genes account for under half, and no reason is known for the remainder. In this sample the table shows under 80,000 clones, 60% to 65% of which occur a single time. Around 52% of the sample is taken by the ten largest. Sample: memory CD8+ T cells sorted from blood. This sample's cell subset or site label indicates: CD45RO+ cells pooled with CCR7-negative TemRA cells. These receptors originate from a man younger than 45 in good health.

This clone appeared many times. V gene TRBV27 combines with J gene TRBJ2-3, with no clear D. Trimming took 0 bases from V and 2 from J, leaving 18 bases between them. The germline V gene has CDR1 MNHEY and CDR2 SMNVEV (reference sequence). The CDR3 length is 18 residues. CDR3 in DNA: TGTGCCAGCAGTTTATCTGGGGTGGTGGGCGGAATCACAGATACGCAGTATTTT. Translating it yields CASSLSGVVGGITDTQYF.

This clone showed up just a few times. The V gene is TRBV25-1, the J gene TRBJ2-7, with D perhaps TRBD1 (6 bases). CDR1 is MGHDK, CDR2 SYGVNS, per germline. Trimming left V 3 bases short and J 3 bases short, with 15 bases between. This CDR3 comprises 15 residues. CDR3 in DNA: TGTGCCAGCAGTGACGGGACACCGAGGGTCTACGAGCAGTACTTC. Residues: CASSDGTPRVYEQYF.

The sample holds many counts of this clone. This chain joins TRBV7-6 and TRBJ2-3; 9 bases fit TRBD2. Germline CDR1 SGHVS, CDR2 FNYEAQ. The length of the CDR3 is 16 residues. The junction had 2 bases not matched to a gene; V was cut back by 1 base and J by 0 bases. The CDR3 is CASSLVAGASTDTQYF. As DNA, the CDR3 is TGTGCCAGCAGCTTAGTAGCGGGAGCGAGCACAGATACGCAGTATTTT.

Remarks on this clone: A read error likely explains this, since a far larger clone differs by one base. The CDR3 DNA reads TGTGCCAGCAGCTTAACAGGGGGTAATCTCAATCAGCCCCAGCATTTT. Translated, it gives CASSLTGGNLNQPQHF. This sequence joins TRBV7-9 and TRBJ1-5, with 8 bases lining up with TRBD1. The J segment lost 3 bases and the V segment lost 2 bases, leaving 6 bases of the junction unmatched. The CDR3 has 16 residues. Germline V CDR1 and CDR2: SEHNR, FQNEAQ (reference sequence).

By share of the sample, this clone is large. The chain uses TRBV5-3 and TRBJ2-3, with 9 bases identical to TRBD1. TRBV5-3 is labeled an ORF, and its function is uncertain. This CDR3 has 18 amino acids. J gave up 2 bases and V 4 bases, and 14 bases lay outside the gene matches. CDR3 nucleotides: TGTGCCAGAAGCCACGACAGGGGGAAACTTCGAGACACAGATACGCAGTATTTT. Protein product: CARSHDRGKLRDTDTQYF.

The V and J genes are TRBV6-4 and TRBJ2-1; 10 nucleotides align to TRBD2. J gave up 9 bases and V 7 bases, and 15 bases lay outside the gene matches. CDR3 length: 16 residues. The germline CDR1 and CDR2 sequences are MRHNA and SNTAGT. CDR3 in DNA: TGTGCCAGCACCCACGCTAGCGGGAGCGTCCCTGGTGAGCAGTTCTTC. The encoded protein is CASTHASGSVPGEQFF.

The chain uses TRBV18 and TRBJ2-7; the D gene is possibly TRBD2 (6 bases). The germline V and J ends were trimmed by 3 bases and 6 bases, with 15 bases remaining between them. The CDR3 contains 14 residues. Germline lookup yields CDR1 KGHSH and CDR2 LQKENI. The CDR3 reads CASSPTVRGLEQYF. The CDR3 nucleotides are TGTGCCAGCTCACCCACGGTGAGGGGACTCGAGCAGTACTTC.

This clone was seen only a few times. In nucleotides, the CDR3 is TGTGCCAGCAGCTTAGTCTGGGGAGAAAGGGGGAATGAGCAGTTCTTC. It is translated as CASSLVWGERGNEQFF. This rearrangement joins TRBV7-8 to TRBJ2-1, with a possible D match to TRBD1 (6 bases). Germline loops: CDR1 SGHVS, CDR2 FQNEAQ. Deletions cut 1 base from V and 7 bases from J, with 17 bases between. The CDR3 has 16 residues.

This clone was counted a few times. V is TRBV4-1 and J is TRBJ1-1; tentative D call: TRBD1 (5 bases). The CDR3 totals 17 residues. Germline assignment: CDR1 MGHRA and CDR2 YSYEKL. V lost 6 bases and J lost 2, with 22 bases in between. The CDR3 coding sequence is TGCGCCAGCAGTCACACCTTAGTAAAGACAGCTAACACTGAAGCTTTCTTT. It yields the protein CASSHTLVKTANTEAFF.

The chain links TRBV5-5 to TRBJ1-5; 7 nucleotides agree with TRBD1. CDR3 length: 16 residues. Germline values: CDR1 SGHKS, CDR2 YYEKEE (reference sequence). The junction had 3 bases not matched to a gene; V was cut back by 0 bases and J by 0 bases. As DNA, the CDR3 is TGTGCCAGCAGCTTGGACAGGGGTTATAGCAATCAGCCCCAGCATTTT. This translates into CASSLDRGYSNQPQHF.

The gene calls are TRBV25-1 and TRBJ1-1; TRBD1 matches 8 bases. The CDR3 totals 15 residues. CDR1 is MGHDK and CDR2 is SYGVNS in the germline V gene. Trimming cost V 4 bases and J 7 bases; bases outside gene matches: 11. CDR3 residues: CASSVNSGGANEAFF. CDR3 in DNA: TGTGCCAGCAGTGTGAATTCAGGGGGCGCGAATGAAGCTTTCTTT.

This clone turned up a few times. The V and J genes are TRBV6-5 and TRBJ1-5; 8 bases agree with TRBD1. The CDR3 sequence is 14 residues long. Germline V gene data show CDR1 as MNHEY and CDR2 as SVGAGI. V trimming: 4 bases; J trimming: 4 bases; junction bases outside the gene matches: 3. In nucleotides, the CDR3 is TGTGCCAGCAGTTTACAGGGGGGGAATCAGCCCCAGCATTTT. Amino acids: CASSLQGGNQPQHF.

J is TRBJ2-7 and V is TRBV19, with TRBD1 identical over 8 bases. V lost 4 bases and J lost 6; bases outside the gene matches: 2. The CDR3 covers 12 residues. From germline, CDR1 is LNHDA and CDR2 SQIVND (reference sequence). This CDR3 is CASSRQGTEQYF. Written as DNA, the CDR3 is TGTGCCAGTAGTAGACAGGGGACCGAGCAGTACTTC.

V is TRBV6-5 and J is TRBJ2-1, with D hard to call. CDR3 length equals 13 residues. V lost 6 bases and J 2 bases, leaving 8 bases between the germline ends. Per the germline V gene, CDR1 is MNHEY and CDR2 is SVGAGI. DNA of the CDR3: TGTGCCAGCAGAGCAGTCGCCTACAATGAGCAGTTCTTC. This codes for CASRAVAYNEQFF.

The genes are TRBV10-3 and TRBJ2-2; 8 bases are shared with TRBD1. V was pared by 7 bases and J by 7 bases, with 8 bases of the junction left unmatched. Germline lookup yields CDR1 ENHRY and CDR2 SYGVKD. The length of the CDR3 is 14 residues. CDR3: CAIKPDRADGELFF. The CDR3 DNA reads as TGTGCCATCAAGCCGGACAGGGCTGACGGGGAGCTGTTTTTT.

On this clone: A far bigger clonotype differs at one base, so this is likely a read error. The chain employs TRBV7-9 and TRBJ1-2, with D maybe TRBD1 (5 bases). There are 12 residues in the CDR3. CDR1 SEHNR and CDR2 FQNEAQ come from the germline V gene (reference sequence). Here the CDR3 reads CANSLGTGGNTF. Written as DNA, the CDR3 is TGTGCCAACAGCTTAGGGACCGGAGGGAACACCTTC.

This clone was seen once. This chain joins TRBV7-8 and TRBJ2-7; no reliable D call. The V end lost 1 base, the J end lost 5 bases, and 6 bases lay between the germline ends. Per germline, CDR1 SGHVS and CDR2 FQNEAQ. The CDR3 is 12 amino acids. The chain's CDR3 is CASSLGFDEQYF. The CDR3 DNA reads as TGTGCCAGCAGCTTAGGGTTCGACGAGCAGTACTTC.

The chain recombines TRBV2 with TRBJ2-1; D not resolved. Per germline, CDR1 SNHLY and CDR2 FYNNEI. The ends were cut back, 3 bases at V and 8 bases at J, with 8 bases in the middle. The CDR3 totals 12 residues. CDR3 sequence (DNA): TGTGCCAGCAGTGACCACTGGGATGAGCAGTTCTTC. Amino acid sequence: CASSDHWDEQFF.

J is TRBJ2-7 and V is TRBV2; perhaps TRBD2 as D (5 bases). Germline-derived CDR1 and CDR2 are SNHLY and FYNNEI. The CDR3 loop spans 17 amino acids. Deletions cut 4 bases from V and 3 bases from J, with 22 bases between. This chain's CDR3 is CASSGGGSPLGHYEQYF. The CDR3 region has the DNA TGTGCCAGCAGTGGAGGAGGCTCACCCCTCGGCCACTACGAGCAGTACTTC.

This clone was counted only a few times. The gene calls are TRBV19 and TRBJ1-5; TRBD1 might be the D (5 bases). V lost 5 bases and J lost 2, with 13 bases in between. The CDR3 runs to 15 residues. Germline assignment: CDR1 LNHDA and CDR2 SQIVND (reference sequence). The CDR3 protein is CASSYNRGGNQPQHF. Written as DNA, the CDR3 is TGTGCCAGTAGTTATAATCGAGGGGGCAATCAGCCCCAGCATTTT.

The CDR3 DNA sequence: TGCGCCAGCGGACTAGCGAGATTCCAGGCGGATGAGCAGTTCTTC. Protein: CASGLARFQADEQFF. V gene TRBV5-1 combines with J gene TRBJ2-1; TRBD2 agrees at 9 bases. This CDR3 contains 15 residues. Losses at the gene ends were 7 bases for V and 8 bases for J; bases not matched to a gene: 13. Germline CDR1 reads SGHRS; CDR2 reads YFSETQ.

The V call is TRBV28, the J call TRBJ2-7; 7 nucleotides line up with TRBD1. The germline CDR1 and CDR2 sequences are MDHEN and SYDVKM. The length of the CDR3 is 14 residues. V shed 5 bases, J shed 3 bases, and the junction held 7 bases outside the gene matches. CDR3 sequence: CASSPSGTVYEQYF. In DNA form, the CDR3 reads TGTGCCAGCAGTCCGTCCGGGACAGTCTACGAGCAGTACTTC.

The rearrangement joins TRBV6-1 to TRBJ2-7; weak D call: TRBD2 (5 bases). Trimming took off 8 bases at V and 4 bases at J, with 9 bases between the two ends. This CDR3 has 11 residues. CDR1 is MNHNS and CDR2 is SASEGT in the germline V gene. As DNA, the CDR3 is TGTGCCAGCGTGGAGGCGTACGAGCAGTACTTC. Its protein is CASVEAYEQYF.